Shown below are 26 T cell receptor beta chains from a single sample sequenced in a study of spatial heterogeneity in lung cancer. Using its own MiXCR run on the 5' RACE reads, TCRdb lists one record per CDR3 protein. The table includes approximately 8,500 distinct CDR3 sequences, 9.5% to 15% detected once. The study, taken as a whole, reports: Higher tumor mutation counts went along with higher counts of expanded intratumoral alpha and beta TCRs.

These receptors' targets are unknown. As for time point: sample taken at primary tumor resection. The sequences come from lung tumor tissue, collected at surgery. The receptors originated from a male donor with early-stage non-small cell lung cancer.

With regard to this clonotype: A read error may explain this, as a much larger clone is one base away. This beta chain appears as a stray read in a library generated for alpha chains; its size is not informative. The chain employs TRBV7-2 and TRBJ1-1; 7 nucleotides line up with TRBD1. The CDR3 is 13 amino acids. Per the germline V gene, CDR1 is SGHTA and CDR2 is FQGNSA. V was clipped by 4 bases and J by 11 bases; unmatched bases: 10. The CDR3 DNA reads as TGTGCCAGCAGCTCCGAGACAGGGCTTAAGGCTTTCTTT. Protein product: CASSSETGLKAFF.

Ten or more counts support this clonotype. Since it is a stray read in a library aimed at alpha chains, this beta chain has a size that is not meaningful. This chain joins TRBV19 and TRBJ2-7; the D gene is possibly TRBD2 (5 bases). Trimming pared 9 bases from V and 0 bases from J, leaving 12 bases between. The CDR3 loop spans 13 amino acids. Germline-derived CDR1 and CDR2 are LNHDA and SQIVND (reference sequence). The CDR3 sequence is CASGRTSSYEQYF. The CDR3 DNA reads TGTGCCAGCGGACGAACTAGCTCCTACGAGCAGTACTTC. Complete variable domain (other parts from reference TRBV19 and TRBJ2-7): DGGITQSPKYLFRKEGQNVTLSCEQNLNHDAMYWYRQDPGQGLRLIYYSQIVNDFQKGDIAEGYSVSREKKESFPLTVTSAQKNPTAFYLCASGRTSSYEQYFGPGTRLTVT.

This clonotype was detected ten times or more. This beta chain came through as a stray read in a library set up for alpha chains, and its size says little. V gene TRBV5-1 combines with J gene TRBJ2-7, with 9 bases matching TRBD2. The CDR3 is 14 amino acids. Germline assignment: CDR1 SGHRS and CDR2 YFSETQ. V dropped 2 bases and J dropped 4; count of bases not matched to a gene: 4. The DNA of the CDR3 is TGCGCCAGCAGCTTTAGCGGGAGCGGGTACGAGCAGTACTTC. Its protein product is CASSFSGSGYEQYF.

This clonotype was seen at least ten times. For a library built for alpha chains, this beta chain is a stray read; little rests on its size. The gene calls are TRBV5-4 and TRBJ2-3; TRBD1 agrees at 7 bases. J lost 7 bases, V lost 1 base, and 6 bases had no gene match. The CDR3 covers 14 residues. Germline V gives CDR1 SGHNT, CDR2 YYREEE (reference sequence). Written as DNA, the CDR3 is TGTGCCAGCAGCTTGCAACAGGGGACGAATACGCAGTATTTT. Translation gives CASSLQQGTNTQYF. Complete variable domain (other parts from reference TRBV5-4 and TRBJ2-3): ETGVTQSPTHLIKTRGQQVTLRCSSQSGHNTVSWYQQALGQGPQFIFQYYREEENGRGNFPPRFSGLQFPNYSSELNVNALELDDSALYLCASSLQQGTNTQYFGPGTRLTVL.

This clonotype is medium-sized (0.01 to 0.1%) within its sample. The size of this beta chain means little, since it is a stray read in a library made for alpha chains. The CDR3 region is CASSQLPVGSTNTGELFF. The DNA of the CDR3 is TGTGCCAGCAGCCAACTGCCAGTTGGGTCGACGAACACCGGGGAGCTGTTTTTT. The chain joins TRBV3-1 to TRBJ2-2; D remains unclear. V dropped 2 bases and J dropped 0 bases, with 16 bases sitting between them. The germline CDR1 and CDR2 sequences are LGHDT and YNNKEL (reference sequence). The CDR3 loop spans 18 amino acids. Full variable domain (missing parts from reference TRBV3-1 and TRBJ2-2): DTAVSQTPKYLVTQMGNDKSIKCEQNLGHDTMYWYKQDSKKFLKIMFSYNNKELIINETVPNRFSPKSPDKAHLNLHINSLELGDSAVYFCASSQLPVGSTNTGELFFGEGSRLTVL.

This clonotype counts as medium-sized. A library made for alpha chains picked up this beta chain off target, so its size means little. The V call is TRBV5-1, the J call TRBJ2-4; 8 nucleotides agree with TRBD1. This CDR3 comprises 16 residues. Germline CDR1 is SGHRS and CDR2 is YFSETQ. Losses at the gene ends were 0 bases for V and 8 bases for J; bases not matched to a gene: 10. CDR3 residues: CASSLGTGSTRDIQYF. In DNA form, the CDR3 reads TGCGCCAGCAGCTTGGGGACAGGGAGTACCCGGGACATTCAGTACTTC.

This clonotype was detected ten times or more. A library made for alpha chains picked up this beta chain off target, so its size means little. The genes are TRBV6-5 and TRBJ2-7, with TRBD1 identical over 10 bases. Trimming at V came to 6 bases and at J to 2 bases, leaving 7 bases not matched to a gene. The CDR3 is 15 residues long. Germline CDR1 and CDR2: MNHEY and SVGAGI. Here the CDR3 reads CASSPGQGRAYEQYF. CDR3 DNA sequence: TGTGCCAGCAGCCCGGGACAGGGGAGAGCCTACGAGCAGTACTTC.

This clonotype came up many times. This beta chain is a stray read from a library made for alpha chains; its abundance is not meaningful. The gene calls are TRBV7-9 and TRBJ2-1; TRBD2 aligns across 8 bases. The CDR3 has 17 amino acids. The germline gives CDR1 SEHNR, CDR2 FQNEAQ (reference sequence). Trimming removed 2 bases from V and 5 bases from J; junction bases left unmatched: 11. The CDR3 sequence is CASSLSGAGAGNNEQFF. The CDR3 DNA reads TGTGCCAGCAGCTTAAGTGGAGCGGGAGCGGGGAACAATGAGCAGTTCTTC.

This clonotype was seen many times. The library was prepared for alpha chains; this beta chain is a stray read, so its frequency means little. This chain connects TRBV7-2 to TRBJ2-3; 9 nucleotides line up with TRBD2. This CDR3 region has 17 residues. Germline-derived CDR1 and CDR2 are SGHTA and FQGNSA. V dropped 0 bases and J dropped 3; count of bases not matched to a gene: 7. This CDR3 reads CASSLAGAGGRTDTQYF. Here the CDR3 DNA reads TGTGCCAGCAGCTTAGCTGGGGCGGGAGGGAGAACAGATACGCAGTATTTT.

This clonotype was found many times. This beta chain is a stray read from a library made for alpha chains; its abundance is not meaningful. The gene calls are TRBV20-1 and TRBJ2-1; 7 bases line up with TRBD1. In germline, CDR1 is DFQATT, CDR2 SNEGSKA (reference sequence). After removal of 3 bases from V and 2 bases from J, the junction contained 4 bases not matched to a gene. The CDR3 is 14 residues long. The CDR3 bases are TGCAGTGCTAGTGATCAGGGGGCCTACAATGAGCAGTTCTTC. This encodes CSASDQGAYNEQFF.

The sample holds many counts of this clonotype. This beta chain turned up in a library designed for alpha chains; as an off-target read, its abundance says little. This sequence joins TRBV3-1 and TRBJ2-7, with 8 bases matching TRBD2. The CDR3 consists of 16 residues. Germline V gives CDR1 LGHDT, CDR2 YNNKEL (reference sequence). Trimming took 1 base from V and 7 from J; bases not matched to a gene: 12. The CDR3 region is CASSQGGRREGREQYF. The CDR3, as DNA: TGTGCCAGCAGCCAAGGAGGGAGACGGGAGGGAAGGGAGCAGTACTTC.

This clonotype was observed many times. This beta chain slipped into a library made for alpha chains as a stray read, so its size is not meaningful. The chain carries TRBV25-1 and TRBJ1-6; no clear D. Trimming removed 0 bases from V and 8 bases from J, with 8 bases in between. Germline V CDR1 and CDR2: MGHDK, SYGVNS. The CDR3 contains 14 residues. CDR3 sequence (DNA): TGTGCCAGCAGTGAATATGGAGGGTATTCACCCCTCCACTTT. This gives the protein CASSEYGGYSPLHF.

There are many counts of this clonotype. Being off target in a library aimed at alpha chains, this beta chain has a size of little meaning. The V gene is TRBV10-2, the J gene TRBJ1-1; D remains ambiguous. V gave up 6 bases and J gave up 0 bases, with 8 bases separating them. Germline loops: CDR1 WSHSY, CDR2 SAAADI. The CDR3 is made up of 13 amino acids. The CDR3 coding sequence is TGCGCCAGCAGGATAGATCTGAACACTGAAGCTTTCTTT. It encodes CASRIDLNTEAFF.

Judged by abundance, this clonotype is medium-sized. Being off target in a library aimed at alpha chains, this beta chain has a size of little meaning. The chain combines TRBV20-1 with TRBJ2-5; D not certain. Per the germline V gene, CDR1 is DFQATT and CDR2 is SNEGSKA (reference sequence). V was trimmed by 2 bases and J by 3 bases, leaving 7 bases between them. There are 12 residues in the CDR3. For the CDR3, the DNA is TGCAGTGCTAGACTGGGGAAAGAGACCCAGTACTTC. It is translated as CSARLGKETQYF.

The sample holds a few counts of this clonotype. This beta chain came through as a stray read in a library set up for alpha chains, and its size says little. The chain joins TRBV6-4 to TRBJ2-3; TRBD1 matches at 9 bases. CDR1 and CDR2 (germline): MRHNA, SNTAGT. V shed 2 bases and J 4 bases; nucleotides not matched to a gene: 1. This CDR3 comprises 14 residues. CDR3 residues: CASSDTGGADTQYF. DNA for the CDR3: TGTGCCAGCAGTGACACAGGGGGCGCAGATACGCAGTATTTT.

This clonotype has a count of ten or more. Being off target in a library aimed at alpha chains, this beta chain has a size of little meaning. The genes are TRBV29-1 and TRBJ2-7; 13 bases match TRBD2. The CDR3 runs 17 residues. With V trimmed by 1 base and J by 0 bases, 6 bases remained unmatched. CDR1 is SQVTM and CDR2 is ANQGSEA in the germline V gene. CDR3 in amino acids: CSVEVLTSGGSSYEQYF. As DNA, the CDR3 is TGCAGCGTTGAAGTTCTGACTAGCGGGGGGAGCTCCTACGAGCAGTACTTC.

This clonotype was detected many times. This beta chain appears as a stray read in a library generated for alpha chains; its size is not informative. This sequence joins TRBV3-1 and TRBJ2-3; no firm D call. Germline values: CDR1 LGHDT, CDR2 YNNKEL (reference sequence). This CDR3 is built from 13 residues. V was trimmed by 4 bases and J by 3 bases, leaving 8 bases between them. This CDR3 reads CASSLRSTDTQYF. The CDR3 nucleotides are TGTGCCAGCAGCCTTCGGAGTACAGATACGCAGTATTTT.

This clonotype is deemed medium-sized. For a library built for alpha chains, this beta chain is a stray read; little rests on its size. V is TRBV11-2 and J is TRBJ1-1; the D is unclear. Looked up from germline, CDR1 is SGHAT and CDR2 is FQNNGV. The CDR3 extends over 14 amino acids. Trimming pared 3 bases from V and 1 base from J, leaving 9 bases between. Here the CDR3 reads CASSFAGKNTEAFF. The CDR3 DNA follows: TGTGCCAGCAGCTTTGCGGGGAAGAACACTGAAGCTTTCTTT.

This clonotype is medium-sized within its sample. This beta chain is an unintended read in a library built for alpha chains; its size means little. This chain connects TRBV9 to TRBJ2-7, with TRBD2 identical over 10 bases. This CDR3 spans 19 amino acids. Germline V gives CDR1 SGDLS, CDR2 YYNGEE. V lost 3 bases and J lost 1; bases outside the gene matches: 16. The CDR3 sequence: CASSADSVAGGPKSYEQYF. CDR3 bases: TGTGCCAGCAGCGCCGATTCCGTAGCGGGAGGCCCCAAATCCTACGAGCAGTACTTC.

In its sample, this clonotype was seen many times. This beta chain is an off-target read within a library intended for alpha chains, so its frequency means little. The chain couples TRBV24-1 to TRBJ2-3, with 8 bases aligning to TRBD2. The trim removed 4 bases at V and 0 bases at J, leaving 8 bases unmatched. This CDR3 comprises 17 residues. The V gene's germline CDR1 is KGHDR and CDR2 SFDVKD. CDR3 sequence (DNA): TGTGCCACCAGTGAGCCAATGAGCGGGAGCAGCACAGATACGCAGTATTTT. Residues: CATSEPMSGSSTDTQYF.

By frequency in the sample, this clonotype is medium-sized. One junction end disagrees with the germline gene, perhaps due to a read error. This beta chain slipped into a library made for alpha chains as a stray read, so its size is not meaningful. The CDR3 DNA is TGTGCCTGGAGGGCCTCGAGGGGCCCTTTTACCTTT. It yields the protein CAWRASRGPFTF. The chain recombines TRBV30 with TRBJ1-1; TRBD1 is a possible D gene (5 bases). The CDR3 is made up of 12 amino acids. Germline-derived CDR1 and CDR2 are GTSNPN and SVGIG (reference sequence).

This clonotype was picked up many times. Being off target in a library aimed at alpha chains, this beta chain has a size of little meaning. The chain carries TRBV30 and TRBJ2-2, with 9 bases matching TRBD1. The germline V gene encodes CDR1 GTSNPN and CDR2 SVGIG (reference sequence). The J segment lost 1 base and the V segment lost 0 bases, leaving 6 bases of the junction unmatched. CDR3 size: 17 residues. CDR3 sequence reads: CAWSVLGGQGNTGELFF. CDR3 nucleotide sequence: TGTGCCTGGAGTGTACTAGGGGGACAGGGGAACACCGGGGAGCTGTTTTTT. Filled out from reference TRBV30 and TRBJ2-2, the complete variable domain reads SQTIHQWPATLVQPVGSPLSLECTVEGTSNPNLYWYRQAAGRGLQLLFYSVGIGQISSEVPQNLSASRPQDRQFILSSKKLLLSDSGFYLCAWSVLGGQGNTGELFFGEGSRLTVL.

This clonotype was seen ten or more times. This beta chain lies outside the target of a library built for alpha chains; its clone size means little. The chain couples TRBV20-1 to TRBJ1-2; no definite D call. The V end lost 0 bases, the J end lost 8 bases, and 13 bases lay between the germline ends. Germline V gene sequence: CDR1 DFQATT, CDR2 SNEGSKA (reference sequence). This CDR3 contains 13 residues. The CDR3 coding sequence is TGCAGTGCTAGAGATCAACCCCTTTGGGGCTACACCTTC. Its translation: CSARDQPLWGYTF.

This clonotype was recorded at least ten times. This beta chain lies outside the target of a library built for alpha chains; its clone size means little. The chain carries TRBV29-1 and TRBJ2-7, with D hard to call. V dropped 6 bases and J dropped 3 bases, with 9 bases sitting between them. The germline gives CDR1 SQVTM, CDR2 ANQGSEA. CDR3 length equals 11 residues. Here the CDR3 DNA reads TGCAGCGTCCCGGACGGCTACGAGCAGTACTTC. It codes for CSVPDGYEQYF.

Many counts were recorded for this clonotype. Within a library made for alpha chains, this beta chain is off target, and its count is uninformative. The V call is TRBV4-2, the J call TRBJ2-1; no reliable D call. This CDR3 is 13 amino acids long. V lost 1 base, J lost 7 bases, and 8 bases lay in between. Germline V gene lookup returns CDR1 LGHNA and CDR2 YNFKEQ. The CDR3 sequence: CASSQGDLNEQFF. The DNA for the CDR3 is TGTGCCAGCAGCCAAGGAGATTTGAATGAGCAGTTCTTC.

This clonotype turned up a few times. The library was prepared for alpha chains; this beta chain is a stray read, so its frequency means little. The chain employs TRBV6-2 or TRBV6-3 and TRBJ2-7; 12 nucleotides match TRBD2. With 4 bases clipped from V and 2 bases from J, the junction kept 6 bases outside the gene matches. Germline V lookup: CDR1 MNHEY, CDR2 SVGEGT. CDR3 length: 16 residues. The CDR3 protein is CASSSLGLAGTYEQYF. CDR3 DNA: TGTGCCAGCAGTTCCTTAGGACTAGCGGGGACCTACGAGCAGTACTTC.